Relative to its sample, the clone carrying this T cell receptor beta chain is medium-sized. The CDR3 length is 15 residues. Germline loops: CDR1 MDHEN, CDR2 SYDVKM. V shed 8 bases and J shed 9 bases, with 23 bases lying between them. The time point was: sample taken at primary tumor resection. Sequencing covered unsorted whole RNA taken from tumor, nontumor lung or frozen PBMC. These data come from a study of spatial heterogeneity in lung cancer. About the research overall: More than 8.5 raw reads, on average, carried each unique TCR and UMI combination.

The study tagged each TCR cDNA molecule with a unique molecular identifier. One entry per CDR3 protein results from TCRdb running MiXCR on the 5' RACE reads. The sample contains fewer than 3,000 distinct CDR3 sequences, around 9% of which appear only once. The chain recombines TRBV28 with TRBJ2-1; D possibly uses TRBD1 or TRBD2 (7 bases each). The TCR originated in a female donor with early-stage non-small cell lung cancer. Here the sequenced sample was normal lung tissue next to the tumor, taken at surgery. CDR3 DNA sequence: TGTGCCAGCTCCCTGAGGGAGGGGGCGCCCTTTGAGCAGTTCTTC. Translating gives CASSLREGAPFEQFF. The full variable domain, in which reference TRBV28 and TRBJ2-1 provide the parts outside the CDR3, is DVKVTQSSRYLVKRTGEKVFLECVQDMDHENMFWYRQDPGLGLRLIYFSYDVKMKEKGDIPEGYSVSREKKERFSLILESASTNQTSMYLCASSLREGAPFEQFFGPGTRLTVL.